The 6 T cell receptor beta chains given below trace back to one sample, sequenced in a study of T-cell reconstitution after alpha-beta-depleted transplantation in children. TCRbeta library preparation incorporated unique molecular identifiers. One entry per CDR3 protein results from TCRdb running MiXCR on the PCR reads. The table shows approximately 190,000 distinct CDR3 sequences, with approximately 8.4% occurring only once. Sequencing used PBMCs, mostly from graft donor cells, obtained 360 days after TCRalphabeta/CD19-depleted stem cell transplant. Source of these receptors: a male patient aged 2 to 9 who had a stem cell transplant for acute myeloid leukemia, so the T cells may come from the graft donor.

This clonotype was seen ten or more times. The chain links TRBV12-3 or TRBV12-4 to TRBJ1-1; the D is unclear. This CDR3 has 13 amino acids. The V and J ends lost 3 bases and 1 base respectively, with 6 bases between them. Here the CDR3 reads CASSFWGNTEAFF. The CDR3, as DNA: TGTGCCAGCAGTTTTTGGGGGAACACTGAAGCTTTCTTT.

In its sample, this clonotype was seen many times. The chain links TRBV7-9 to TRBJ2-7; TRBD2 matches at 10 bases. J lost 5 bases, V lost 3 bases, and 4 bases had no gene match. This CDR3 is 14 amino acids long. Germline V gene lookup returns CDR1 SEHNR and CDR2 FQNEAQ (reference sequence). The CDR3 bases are TGTGCCAGCAGCTTCTCCGGACTAGCGGACGAGCAGTACTTC. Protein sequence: CASSFSGLADEQYF.

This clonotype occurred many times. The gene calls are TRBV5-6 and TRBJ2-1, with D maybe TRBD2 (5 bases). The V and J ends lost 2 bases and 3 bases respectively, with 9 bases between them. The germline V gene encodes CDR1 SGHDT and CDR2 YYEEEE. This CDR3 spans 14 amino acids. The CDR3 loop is CASSLWRNYNEQFF. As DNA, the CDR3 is TGTGCCAGCAGCTTATGGAGGAACTACAATGAGCAGTTCTTC.

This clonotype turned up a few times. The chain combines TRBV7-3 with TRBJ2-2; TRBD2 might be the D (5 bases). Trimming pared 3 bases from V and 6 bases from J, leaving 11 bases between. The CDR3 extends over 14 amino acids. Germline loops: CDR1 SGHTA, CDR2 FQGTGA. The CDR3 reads CASSFKGEAGELFF. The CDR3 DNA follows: TGTGCCAGCAGCTTTAAGGGAGAGGCCGGGGAGCTGTTTTTT.

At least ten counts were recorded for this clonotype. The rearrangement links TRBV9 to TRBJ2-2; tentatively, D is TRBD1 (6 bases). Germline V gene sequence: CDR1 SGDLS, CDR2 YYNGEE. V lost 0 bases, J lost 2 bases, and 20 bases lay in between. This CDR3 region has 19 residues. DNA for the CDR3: TGTGCCAGCAGCGTAGCTCAGACTCCGGGACAAGGAAACACCGGGGAGCTGTTTTTT. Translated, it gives CASSVAQTPGQGNTGELFF. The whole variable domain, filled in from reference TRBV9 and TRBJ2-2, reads DSGVTQTPKHLITATGQRVTLRCSPRSGDLSVYWYQQSLDQGLQFLIQYYNGEERAKGNILERFSAQQFPDLHSELNLSSLELGDSALYFCASSVAQTPGQGNTGELFFGEGSRLTVL.

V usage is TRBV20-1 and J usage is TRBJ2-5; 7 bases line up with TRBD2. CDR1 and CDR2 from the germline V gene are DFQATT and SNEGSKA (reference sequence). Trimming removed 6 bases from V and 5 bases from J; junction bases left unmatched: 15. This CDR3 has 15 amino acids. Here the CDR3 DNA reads TGCAGTGCCAAGAGAGGGAGTAGCGGGTTGGAGACCCAGTACTTC. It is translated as CSAKRGSSGLETQYF.